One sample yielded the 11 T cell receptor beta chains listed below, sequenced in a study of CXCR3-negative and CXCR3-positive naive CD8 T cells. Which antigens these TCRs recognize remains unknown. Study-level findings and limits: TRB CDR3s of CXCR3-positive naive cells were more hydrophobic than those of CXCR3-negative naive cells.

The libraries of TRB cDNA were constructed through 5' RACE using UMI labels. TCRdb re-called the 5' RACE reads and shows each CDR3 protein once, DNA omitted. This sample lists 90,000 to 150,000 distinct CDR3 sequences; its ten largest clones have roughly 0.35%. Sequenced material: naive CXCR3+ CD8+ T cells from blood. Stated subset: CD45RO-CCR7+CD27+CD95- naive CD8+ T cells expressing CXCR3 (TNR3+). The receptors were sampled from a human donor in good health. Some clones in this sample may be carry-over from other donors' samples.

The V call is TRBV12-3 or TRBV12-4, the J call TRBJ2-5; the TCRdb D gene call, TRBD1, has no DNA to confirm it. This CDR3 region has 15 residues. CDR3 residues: CASSLEGSPNEAQYF.

The CDR3 spells CATSRDLRGGTYNEQFF. V and J are TRBV15 and TRBJ2-1; lacking DNA, the TRBD1 call made by TCRdb goes unchecked. The V gene's germline CDR1 is LNHNV and CDR2 YYDKDF (reference sequence). The CDR3 is 17 residues long.

CDR3 amino acids: CASSPTPGQGLQPQHF. V usage is TRBV7-8 and J usage is TRBJ1-5; checking the TCRdb D call of TRBD1 is not possible without DNA. The CDR3 sequence is 16 residues long. Germline V gene lookup returns CDR1 SGHVS and CDR2 FQNEAQ.

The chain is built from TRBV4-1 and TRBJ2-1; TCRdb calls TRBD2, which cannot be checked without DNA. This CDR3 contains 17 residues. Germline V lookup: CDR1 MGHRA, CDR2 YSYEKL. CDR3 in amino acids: CASSQDPASGGYNEQLF.

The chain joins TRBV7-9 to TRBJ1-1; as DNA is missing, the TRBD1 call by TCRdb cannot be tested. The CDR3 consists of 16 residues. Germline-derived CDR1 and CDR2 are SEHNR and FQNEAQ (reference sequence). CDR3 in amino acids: CASRTSRLPMNTEAFF. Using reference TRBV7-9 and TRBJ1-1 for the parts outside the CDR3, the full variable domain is DTGVSQNPRHKITKRGQNVTFRCDPISEHNRLYWYRQTLGQGPEFLTYFQNEAQLEKSRLLSDRFSAERPKGSFSTLEIQRTEQGDSAMYLCASRTSRLPMNTEAFFGQGTRLTVV.

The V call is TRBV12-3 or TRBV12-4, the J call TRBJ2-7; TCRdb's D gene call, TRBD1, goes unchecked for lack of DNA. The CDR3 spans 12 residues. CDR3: CASSGTGYEQYF.

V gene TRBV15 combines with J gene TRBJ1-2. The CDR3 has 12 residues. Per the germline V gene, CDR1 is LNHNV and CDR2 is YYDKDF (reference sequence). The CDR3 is CATSMGGYGYTF.

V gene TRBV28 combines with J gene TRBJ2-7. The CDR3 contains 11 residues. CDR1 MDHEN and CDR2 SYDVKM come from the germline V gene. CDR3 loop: CASSLYYEQYF. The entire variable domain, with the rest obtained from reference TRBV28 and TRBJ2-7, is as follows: DVKVTQSSRYLVKRTGEKVFLECVQDMDHENMFWYRQDPGLGLRLIYFSYDVKMKEKGDIPEGYSVSREKKERFSLILESASTNQTSMYLCASSLYYEQYFGPGTRLTVT.

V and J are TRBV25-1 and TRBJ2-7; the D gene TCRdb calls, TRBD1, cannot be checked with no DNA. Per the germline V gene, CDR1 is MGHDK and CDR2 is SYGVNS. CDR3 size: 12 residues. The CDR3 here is CASTGQTYEQYF.

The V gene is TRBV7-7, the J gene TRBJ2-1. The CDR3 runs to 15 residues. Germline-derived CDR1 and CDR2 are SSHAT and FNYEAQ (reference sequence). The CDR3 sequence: CASSLVTSSYNEQFF.

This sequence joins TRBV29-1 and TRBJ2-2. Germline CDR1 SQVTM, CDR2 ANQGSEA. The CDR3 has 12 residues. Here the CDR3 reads CSVVSDTGELFF.